This TCR beta chain was recovered during a study of shared clonotypes between healthy human individuals. Background on the study: Each donor had three CD4 naive, three CD4 memory, two CD8 naive and one CD8 memory plate.

Adult Caucasians living in Nashville, Tennessee made up all of the donors. Details on this clone: The antigen is undetermined.

Findings of the study overall: Generally, naive subsets came out with larger estimated richness than memory subsets.

The assay was immunoSEQ multiplex PCR, and TCRdb's table has in-frame clones only and misses some. The sample records approximately 2,000,000 clones, approximately 90% being singletons. Input material: naive CD4+ T cells from PBMCs. Regarding subset: CD45RA+ positively selected. This clonotype was obtained from a man between 18 and 35 years old in good health. Some clones in this sample may be carry-over from other donors' samples.

CDR3 amino acids: CASSLGDRGSGYTF. CDR3 sequence (DNA): TGTGCCAGCAGCTTAGGGGACAGGGGTAGTGGCTACACCTTC. The chain recombines TRBV7-2 with TRBJ1-2, with 10 positions matching TRBD1. This CDR3 is 14 amino acids long. The V gene end was trimmed by 1 base and the J gene end by 7 bases; junction bases not matched to a gene: 3. CDR1 and CDR2 from the germline V gene are SGHTA and FQGNSA.